This T cell receptor (beta chain) was sequenced during a study of OX40 agonist ivuxolimab in advanced cancers. Findings and limits, study-wide: Relative to CD4+ cells, CD8+ T cells on average had more expanded clones. With doses of 0.1 to 3.0 mg/kg, CD4+ and CD8+ blood T cells had undergone clonal expansion by week 6.

Autoimmune disease history or systemic immunosuppression excluded patients. Germline lookup yields CDR1 SGHRS and CDR2 YFSETQ. Trimming took 4 bases from V and 5 from J, leaving 12 bases between them. The CDR3 spans 14 residues. Assay used: immunoSEQ multiplex PCR; TCRdb lists only in-frame clones, some missing. The sample includes around 62,000 clones, more than 75% seen only once; the top ten take over 0.3%. A note on this clone: The antigen is unknown.

Sequences were derived from CD4+ or CD8+ T cells sorted from blood, sampled in a trial of the OX40 agonist ivuxolimab. The sequence was collected from an adult with an advanced solid tumor such as melanoma, head and neck, liver or kidney cancer. The chain has TRBV5-1 and TRBJ1-4; D call uncertain. CDR3 in DNA: TGCGCCAGCAGCATAGGAGGTTTCAATGAAAAACTGTTTTTT. This codes for CASSIGGFNEKLFF.